This TCR beta chain was profiled in a study of beta chain features in type 1 diabetes. Study-level background: Sorted cells examined across all samples numbered approximately 100 million. Findings and limits, study-wide: Cells expressing TCR highly could be over-represented by cDNA sequencing. There was a moderate but significant shortening of TCRB CDR3s in all four CD4+ subsets of Type 1 diabetes patients.

Every isolated RNA sample was fully reverse transcribed, so sequencing captured expressed TCRB transcripts. Sequenced by immunoSEQ multiplex PCR; TCRdb stores in-frame clones only, minus some. The table records approximately 280,000 clones, 15% of them present only once. CDR3 length: 15 residues. Trimming took 6 bases from V and 2 from J; bases not matched to a gene: 4. From germline, CDR1 is MNHEY and CDR2 SMNVEV (reference sequence). This clone turned up a few times. Antigen: not known. The receptor was derived from a man aged 18 to 29 with type 1 diabetes. Source material: naive CD4+ T cells from blood. The rearrangement joins TRBV27 to TRBJ2-1; 10 bases are shared with TRBD1. CDR3 nucleotides: TGTGCCAGCAGACTAGACAGGGGGCCCTACAATGAGCAGTTCTTC. Its protein product is CASRLDRGPYNEQFF.